Sequencing of this T cell receptor beta chain was carried out in a study of monozygotic twins with inflammatory bowel disease. TCRdb processed the 5' RACE reads again and assigns one entry to each CDR3 protein, with no DNA. This table holds about 380,000 distinct CDR3 sequences. This CDR3 contains 17 residues. What was sequenced was blood. This receptor was obtained from a human donor with ulcerative colitis or Crohn's disease, or a healthy co-twin of an affected twin (not recorded which). The V gene is TRBV12-3 or TRBV12-4, the J gene TRBJ2-1; TCRdb proposes TRBD2, but this gene call is untestable without DNA. This CDR3 reads CASSSDRHSGVGNEQFF.